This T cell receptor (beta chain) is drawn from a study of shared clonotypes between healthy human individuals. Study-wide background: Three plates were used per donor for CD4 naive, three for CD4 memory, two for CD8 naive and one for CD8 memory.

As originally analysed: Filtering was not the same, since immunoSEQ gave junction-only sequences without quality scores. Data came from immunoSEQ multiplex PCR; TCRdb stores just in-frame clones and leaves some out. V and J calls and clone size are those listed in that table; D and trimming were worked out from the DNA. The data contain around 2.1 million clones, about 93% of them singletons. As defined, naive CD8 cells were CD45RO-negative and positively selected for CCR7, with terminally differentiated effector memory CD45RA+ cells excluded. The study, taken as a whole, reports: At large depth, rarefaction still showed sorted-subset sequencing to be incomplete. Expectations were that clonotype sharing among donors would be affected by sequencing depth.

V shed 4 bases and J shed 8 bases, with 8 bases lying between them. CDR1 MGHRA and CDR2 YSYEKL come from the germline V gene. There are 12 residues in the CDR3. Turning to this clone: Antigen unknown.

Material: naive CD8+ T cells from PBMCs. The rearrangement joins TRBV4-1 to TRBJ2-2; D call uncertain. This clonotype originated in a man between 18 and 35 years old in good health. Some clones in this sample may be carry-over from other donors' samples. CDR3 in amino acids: CASSPRSGELFF. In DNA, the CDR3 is TGCGCCAGCAGCCCCCGGTCTGGGGAGCTGTTTTTT.